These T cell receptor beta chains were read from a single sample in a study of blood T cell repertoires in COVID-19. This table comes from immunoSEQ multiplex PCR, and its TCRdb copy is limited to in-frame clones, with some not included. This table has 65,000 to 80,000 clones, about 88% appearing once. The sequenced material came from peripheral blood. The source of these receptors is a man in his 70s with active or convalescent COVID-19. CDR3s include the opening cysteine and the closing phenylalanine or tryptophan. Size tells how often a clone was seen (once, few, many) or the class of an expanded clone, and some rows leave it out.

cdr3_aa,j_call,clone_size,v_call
CASSGPDYEQYF,TRBJ2-7,-,TRBV5-4
CASSLAPYEQYF,TRBJ2-7,-,TRBV12-3/TRBV12-4
CASSSPDRRYEQYF,TRBJ2-7,-,TRBV28
CASSQVTVQETQYF,TRBJ2-5,once,TRBV4-2
CASSPRTGDTGELFF,TRBJ2-2,once,TRBV9
CASSTGGGKTQYF,TRBJ2-5,-,TRBV2
CASSPGPSYEQYF,TRBJ2-7,-,TRBV11-3
CASSPTTSGGGEQYF,TRBJ2-7,once,TRBV3-1/TRBV3-2
CASIRAGLGQPQHF,TRBJ1-5,-,TRBV7-9
CASSYSWTGPNEKLFF,TRBJ1-4,once,TRBV6-5
CASSLGTGEKLFF,TRBJ1-4,-,TRBV5-1
CASSLIGVGDYTF,TRBJ1-2,-,TRBV5-1
CASRIPTGKPNEKLFF,TRBJ1-4,-,TRBV27
CASTGLGQTYNEQFF,TRBJ2-1,-,TRBV6-5
CSARENTEAFF,TRBJ1-1,-,TRBV29-1
CASGLGDHSNQPQHF,TRBJ1-5,-,TRBV12-5
CASSFGEAALGGYTF,TRBJ1-2,-,TRBV5-1
CASSERMAGVETQYF,TRBJ2-5,-,TRBV2
CASSLLGLTANGANVLTF,TRBJ2-6,-,TRBV7-8
CASSFEPPGHRGGAVF,TRBJ2-2,-,TRBV28
CASSQVIGTGGEKLFF,TRBJ1-4,-,TRBV3-1/TRBV3-2
CASSPWTGSNTGELFF,TRBJ2-2,-,TRBV11-2
CACKGLAAGELFF,TRBJ2-2,-,TRBV30
CASSYSGDSTEAFF,TRBJ1-1,-,TRBV6-5
CASRGTIRSNQPQHF,TRBJ1-5,-,TRBV28
CASSPQAGGSGNQPQHF,TRBJ1-5,-,TRBV14
CSGDTRDTQYF,TRBJ2-3,-,TRBV29-1
CATSRKRESGNEQFF,TRBJ2-1,-,TRBV15
CASSFQSLGTVETQYF,TRBJ2-5,-,TRBV19
CVSSPPASAGTGELFF,TRBJ2-2,-,TRBV18
CASSLFRGGVTYEQYF,TRBJ2-7,-,TRBV27
CASRGTPGQGEEQYF,TRBJ2-7,-,TRBV2
CASSFGTGAYEQYF,TRBJ2-7,-,TRBV5-1
CASRLSPGQGEDTQYF,TRBJ2-3,-,TRBV28
CASSRAPPGLGNTGELFF,TRBJ2-2,-,TRBV2
CASSQTMTGSYGYTF,TRBJ1-2,-,TRBV4-1
CASSVEGERGEQFF,TRBJ2-1,once,TRBV9
CASSSDRNSNQPQHF,TRBJ1-5,few,TRBV6-5
CAVQGDGRGGYTF,TRBJ1-2,-,TRBV6-5
CASSWGLAEFNEQFF,TRBJ2-1,few,TRBV6-2/TRBV6-3
CASSRYRGTGELFF,TRBJ2-2,-,TRBV6-5
CASSPPGSNTGELFF,TRBJ2-2,-,TRBV6-5
CASSASTGLGEKLFF,TRBJ1-4,-,TRBV9
CASSPLGLAGGQETQYF,TRBJ2-5,-,TRBV18
CASVNSLSGGQPQHF,TRBJ1-5,-,TRBV28
CASGEWGPNEKLFF,TRBJ1-4,-,TRBV6-5
CASSLQGNVYNEQFF,TRBJ2-1,once,TRBV5-1
CASSIGRDTQYF,TRBJ2-3,-,TRBV19
CASSLGGARLHTQYF,TRBJ2-3,-,TRBV5-1
CASSLNGGWDGYTF,TRBJ1-2,-,TRBV7-2